This T cell receptor (beta chain) was identified in a study of T-cell reconstitution after alpha-beta-depleted transplantation in children. Of note for this clonotype: What it binds is unknown.

The CDR3 has 18 amino acids. Trimming removed 3 bases from V and 5 bases from J; junction bases left unmatched: 10. CDR1 SGDLS and CDR2 YYNGEE come from the germline V gene. Unique molecular identifiers were incorporated when the TCRbeta library was constructed. TCRdb fed the PCR reads into MiXCR, producing one record per CDR3 protein. The sample carries about 980,000 distinct CDR3 sequences, roughly 29% recorded once. Whole-study results and caveats: It was reported that alpha-beta T cells came from several hundred expanded graft clones (about two months after transplant). Surviving recipient T cells and thymic progenitors underlay high day-60 TCRbeta diversity in some patients.

The sequences come from PBMCs, mostly from graft donor cells, collected 360 days after TCRalphabeta/CD19-depleted stem cell transplant. The sequence derives from a boy under three years old who had a stem cell transplant for SCID, so the T cells may come from the graft donor. The chain couples TRBV9 to TRBJ2-1, with 14 bases lining up with TRBD2. In DNA, the CDR3 is TGTGCCAGCAGCGCCGGACTAGCGGGGGGATCATTGGACAATGAGCAGTTCTTC. As protein: CASSAGLAGGSLDNEQFF.